The sequence of this T cell receptor beta chain was determined in a study of T cell responses to AZD1222 COVID-19 vaccine. The CDR3 covers 14 residues. V was clipped by 0 bases and J by 2 bases, with 8 bases between them. CDR1 and CDR2 (germline): MNHEY, SVGEGT. The assay was immunoSEQ multiplex PCR, and TCRdb's table has in-frame clones only and misses some. In the table there are approximately 140,000 clones, roughly nine tenths of which are singletons. V usage is TRBV6-2 or TRBV6-3 and J usage is TRBJ2-7; no clear D gene. The receptor was derived from an adult in good health. The sequenced sample was peripheral blood, obtained on day 0 of AZD1222 vaccination. The DNA of the CDR3 is TGTGCCAGCAGTTACTCGACCGGGCCCTACGAGCAGTACTTC. Its translation is CASSYSTGPYEQYF.